The clone carrying this T cell receptor beta chain was observed a few times. The antigen remains undetermined. This sample was taken from a study of beta chain features in type 1 diabetes. CDR1 and CDR2 (germline): SGHTA, FQGNSA. This CDR3 is built from 13 residues. Between the trimmed V and J ends, which lost 3 bases and 7 bases, there was a span of 13 bases. Sampling consisted of one heparinised blood draw per donor, averaging around 100 mL. Without exception, sorted populations had purity beyond 98%. Expressed TCRB transcripts got sequenced, as all isolated RNA was reverse transcribed. Using immunoSEQ multiplex PCR, the repertoire was profiled, and TCRdb retains in-frame clones only, with some absent. Among 200,000 to 250,000 clones listed, about 25% were seen once. Notes on the study in general: There was a possibility that cDNA sequencing over-represented cells with high TCR expression. Although PCR might favor shorter templates, it would do so equally in patients and controls.

The rearrangement joins TRBV7-2 to TRBJ2-7, with D possibly matching TRBD2 (6 bases). Sequencing was performed on central memory CD4+ T cells from blood. This TCR derives from a man aged 30 to 39 in good health. This chain's CDR3 is CASSFGEAGEQYF. CDR3 in DNA: TGTGCCAGCAGCTTTGGTGAGGCGGGGGAGCAGTACTTC.